This section outlines one T cell receptor beta chain sequence together with its context. Its antigen is unknown. Other DNA sequences in the same sample also yield this CDR3. The protocol was immunoSEQ multiplex PCR, while the TCRdb copy is restricted to in-frame clones and leaves out a portion. The data show about 2.4 million clones, under 95% seen once. The data derive from a study of shared clonotypes between healthy human individuals. Study conclusions and caveats: Sorted-subset samples were not fully sequenced, rarefaction indicated. It was observed that 5% to 6.5% of naive CD4 clonotypes were shared across several donors. A generally larger estimated richness was seen in naive subsets than in memory subsets.

Material for sequencing was naive CD4+ T cells from PBMCs. Subset noted: CD45RA+ positively selected. The source is a young man in good health. Some clones in this sample may be carry-over from other donors' samples.

This CDR3 reads CASSLAGGNQPQHF. CDR3 DNA: TGTGCCAGCAGCTTGGCCGGCGGCAATCAGCCCCAGCATTTT. The gene calls are TRBV5-4 and TRBJ1-5; no reliable D call. The CDR3 sequence is 14 residues long. Trimming removed 0 bases at V and 2 bases at J, with 6 bases between. Germline assignment: CDR1 SGHNT and CDR2 YYREEE (reference sequence). The variable domain in full, with the rest retrieved from reference TRBV5-4 and TRBJ1-5, is ETGVTQSPTHLIKTRGQQVTLRCSSQSGHNTVSWYQQALGQGPQFIFQYYREEENGRGNFPPRFSGLQFPNYSSELNVNALELDDSALYLCASSLAGGNQPQHFGDGTRLSIL.